This TCR beta chain emerged from a study of T cells after yellow fever vaccination. The study, taken as a whole, reports: Contamination by abundant bulk-population clonotypes could be present in FACS-sorted repertoires.

One entry per CDR3 protein results from TCRdb running MiXCR on the 5' RACE reads. The sample carries about 630,000 distinct CDR3 sequences, 12% recorded once. CDR3 length: 12 residues. Germline loops: CDR1 SQVTM, CDR2 ANQGSEA. Losses at the gene ends were 4 bases for V and 9 bases for J; bases not matched to a gene: 5. This clonotype has ten or more counts. The antigen remains unidentified. The input for sequencing was PBMCs, taken on the day of the yellow fever booster vaccination. The receptor comes from a man aged 25-45 years who received the YFV17D yellow fever vaccine. This sequence joins TRBV29-1 and TRBJ2-1; TRBD1 aligns across 8 bases. The CDR3 is CSVGDRIGEQFF. The CDR3 DNA is TGCAGCGTTGGGGACAGGATCGGTGAGCAGTTCTTC.